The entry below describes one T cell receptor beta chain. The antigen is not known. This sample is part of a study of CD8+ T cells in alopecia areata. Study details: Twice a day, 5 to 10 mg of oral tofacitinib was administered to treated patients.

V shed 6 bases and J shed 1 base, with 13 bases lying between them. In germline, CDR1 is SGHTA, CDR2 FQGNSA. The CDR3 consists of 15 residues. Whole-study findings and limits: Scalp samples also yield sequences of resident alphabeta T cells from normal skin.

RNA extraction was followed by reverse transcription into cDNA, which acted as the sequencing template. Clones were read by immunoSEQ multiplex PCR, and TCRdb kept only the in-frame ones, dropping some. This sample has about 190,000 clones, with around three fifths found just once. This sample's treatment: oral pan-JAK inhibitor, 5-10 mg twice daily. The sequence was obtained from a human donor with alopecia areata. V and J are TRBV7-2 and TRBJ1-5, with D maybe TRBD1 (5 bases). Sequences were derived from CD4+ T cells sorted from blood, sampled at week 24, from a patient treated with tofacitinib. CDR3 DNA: TGTGCCAGCAGTTTCGGGACCGGGAGCAATCAGCCCCAGCATTTT. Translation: CASSFGTGSNQPQHF. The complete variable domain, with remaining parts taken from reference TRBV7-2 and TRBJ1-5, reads GAGVSQSPSNKVTEKGKDVELRCDPISGHTALYWYRQSLGQGLEFLIYFQGNSAPDKSGLPSDRFSAERTGGSVSTLTIQRTQQEDSAVYLCASSFGTGSNQPQHFGDGTRLSIL.